The 9 T cell receptor beta chains below all came from one sample that was sequenced in a study of beta chain features in type 1 diabetes. Their cognate antigens are unknown. Every isolated RNA sample was fully reverse transcribed, so sequencing captured expressed TCRB transcripts. Produced via immunoSEQ multiplex PCR; TCRdb's table is partial and in-frame only. The sample contains 600,000 or so clones, more than 12% of which appear only once. Study-wide findings and caveats: Shortening of TCRB CDR3s, moderate but significant, appeared in all four CD4+ subsets of Type 1 diabetes patients.

The sample taken for sequencing was naive CD4+ T cells from blood. These receptors all come from a man aged 18 to 29 with type 1 diabetes.

This clone was picked up a small number of times. The rearrangement uses TRBV18 and TRBJ2-5, with D hard to call. The V gene lost 1 base and the J gene lost 2 bases, with 8 bases spanning the gap. Per the germline V gene, CDR1 is KGHSH and CDR2 is LQKENI. CDR3 length: 14 residues. The CDR3 here is CASSPQSPQETQYF. CDR3 bases: TGTGCCAGCTCACCACAGAGCCCACAAGAGACCCAGTACTTC. The variable domain in full, completed from reference TRBV18 and TRBJ2-5, reads NAGVMQNPRHLVRRRGQEARLRCSPMKGHSHVYWYRQLPEEGLKFMVYLQKENIIDESGMPKERFSAEFPKEGPSILRIQQVVRGDSAAYFCASSPQSPQETQYFGPGTRLLVL.

J is TRBJ2-7 and V is TRBV27; tentative D call: TRBD2 (6 bases). The V gene lost 8 bases and the J gene lost 6 bases, with 17 bases spanning the gap. Germline CDR1 MNHEY, CDR2 SMNVEV (reference sequence). The CDR3 consists of 13 residues. The CDR3 DNA sequence: TGTGCCAGCTCTCGAAGGAGGGTGAGCGAGCAGTACTTC. Amino acids: CASSRRRVSEQYF.

The rearrangement joins TRBV11-2 to TRBJ2-7; 7 bases line up with TRBD1. The germline gives CDR1 SGHAT, CDR2 FQNNGV. With 5 bases clipped from V and 2 bases from J, the junction kept 9 bases outside the gene matches. The CDR3 extends over 15 amino acids. The CDR3 DNA sequence: TGTGCCAGCAGCCAAGAGGGACAGCGTCCCTACGAGCAGTACTTC. It encodes CASSQEGQRPYEQYF.

This chain links TRBV5-4 with TRBJ2-1; a possible D gene is TRBD1 (6 bases). The CDR3 extends over 15 amino acids. CDR1 is SGHNT, CDR2 YYREEE, per germline (reference sequence). Trimming pared 4 bases from V and 2 bases from J, leaving 13 bases between. The chain's CDR3 is CASSLGGVAYNEQFF. As DNA, the CDR3 is TGTGCCAGCAGCCTAGGGGGAGTCGCCTACAATGAGCAGTTCTTC.

This clone has only a few counts. CDR3 in DNA: TGCGCCAGCAGCTTGGATCGGGGAAGTGGAGGCTACACCTTC. Translated: CASSLDRGSGGYTF. The chain has TRBV5-1 and TRBJ1-2; D gene uncertain. V was clipped by 0 bases and J by 8 bases, with 14 bases between them. Germline lookup yields CDR1 SGHRS and CDR2 YFSETQ. CDR3 length: 14 amino acids.

This clone was seen more than once but under ten times. The CDR3 sequence: CAISESRGQPQETQYF. The DNA for the CDR3 is TGTGCCATCAGTGAGTCTCGGGGACAGCCCCAAGAGACCCAGTACTTC. The genes are TRBV10-3 and TRBJ2-5; TRBD1 matches at 7 bases. Germline V gene lookup returns CDR1 ENHRY and CDR2 SYGVKD. The CDR3 extends over 16 amino acids. J lost 1 base, V lost 0 bases, and 5 bases had no gene match.

The chain is built from TRBV19 and TRBJ1-5, with D possibly being TRBD1 (5 bases). Deletions cut 4 bases from V and 2 bases from J, with 18 bases between. Germline V gene data show CDR1 as LNHDA and CDR2 as SQIVND (reference sequence). The CDR3 extends over 17 amino acids. The CDR3 DNA sequence: TGTGCCAGTAGTAGCCGGACGGGACCGGGCGGCAATCAGCCCCAGCATTTT. It yields the protein CASSSRTGPGGNQPQHF.

There are a few counts of this clone. V is TRBV12-5 and J is TRBJ1-1; D might be TRBD1 (5 bases). V was clipped by 5 bases and J by 6 bases, with 10 bases between them. The CDR3 length is 12 residues. The germline CDR1 and CDR2 sequences are LGHNT and FRNRAP. The CDR3 region is CASGQLGAEAFF. As DNA, the CDR3 is TGTGCTAGTGGTCAACTGGGGGCTGAAGCTTTCTTT. The variable domain in full, completed from reference TRBV12-5 and TRBJ1-1, reads DARVTQTPRHKVTEMGQEVTMRCQPILGHNTVFWYRQTMMQGLELLAYFRNRAPLDDSGMPKDRFSAEMPDATLATLKIQPSEPRDSAVYFCASGQLGAEAFFGQGTRLTVV.

Only a few counts were recorded for this clone. This rearrangement joins TRBV6-6 to TRBJ2-7; 10 nucleotides agree with TRBD1. CDR3 length equals 15 residues. Germline V gene data show CDR1 as MNHNY and CDR2 as SVGAGI (reference sequence). After removal of 5 bases from V and 3 bases from J, the junction contained 7 bases not matched to a gene. This chain's CDR3 is CASSGKDRGIYEQYF. DNA of the CDR3: TGTGCCAGCAGTGGCAAGGACAGGGGGATCTACGAGCAGTACTTC.